Below, 17 T cell receptor beta chains from the same sample are listed, as sequenced in a study of T cells in Graves' hyperthyroidism and ophthalmopathy (dated 2019 in TCRdb). Preparation of the library involved multiplex PCR. TCRdb lists the instrument as Illumina HiSeq 2000. Amplification of TCR beta CDR3 regions was carried out from RNA transcripts. For the first round of RT-PCR on the TCR CDR3, the HTBI primer set was used together with the Qiagen OneStep RT-PCR kit. TCRdb itself trimmed the public reads at Q25 with fastp, ran MiXCR and retained productive beta chains. A single entry per CDR3 protein holds the most common genes and DNA from its merged rows. The sample records over 450,000 distinct CDR3 sequences, 15% to 20% of which are singletons. Clones ranked in the top ten supply about 16% of the sample. What was sequenced was blood. The receptors derive from a woman aged 18-29 years with Graves' ophthalmopathy.

This clonotype was found many times. This sequence joins TRBV10-3 and TRBJ1-1, with D unresolved. V was pared by 0 bases and J by 3 bases, with 11 bases between. Germline V CDR1 and CDR2: ENHRY, SYGVKD. The CDR3 spans 15 residues. In DNA form, the CDR3 reads TGTGCCATCAGTGAGTCGGGCCGACAAGACACTGAAGCTTTCTTT. It encodes CAISESGRQDTEAFF.

This clonotype was counted between two and nine times. V is TRBV20-1 and J is TRBJ1-1, with D possibly matching TRBD1 (6 bases). From germline, CDR1 is DFQATT and CDR2 SNEGSKA (reference sequence). Trimming removed 6 bases from V and 4 bases from J, with 21 bases in between. The CDR3 loop spans 15 amino acids. Here the CDR3 DNA reads TGCAGTGCGATCGGCCCCGGGACACCACGCACTGAAGCTTTCTTT. Translated: CSAIGPGTPRTEAFF.

The chain has TRBV10-2 and TRBJ2-7; D gene unclear. Per germline, CDR1 WSHSY and CDR2 SAAADI. The CDR3 runs 13 residues. V was shortened by 7 bases and J by 3 bases, with 13 bases between the two germline ends. Here the CDR3 DNA reads TGCGCCAGCAAGAGGTCGTTGGGCTACGAGCAGTACTTC. Its translation: CASKRSLGYEQYF.

There are many counts of this clonotype. This chain links TRBV7-2 with TRBJ2-5, with D perhaps given as TRBD1 or TRBD2 (5 bases each). The germline CDR1 and CDR2 sequences are SGHTA and FQGNSA. This CDR3 spans 14 amino acids. V was trimmed by 5 bases and J by 5 bases, leaving 15 bases between them. CDR3 loop: CASSPGVWGETQYF. The CDR3 bases are TGTGCCAGCAGCCCCGGAGTTTGGGGGGAGACCCAGTACTTC.

This clonotype was seen more than once but under ten times. This chain joins TRBV6-6 and TRBJ1-2; D possibly corresponds to TRBD1 (5 bases). This CDR3 spans 15 amino acids. V lost 0 bases, J lost 11 bases, and 19 bases lay in between. Germline assignment: CDR1 MNHNY and CDR2 SVGAGI (reference sequence). CDR3 DNA sequence: TGTGCCAGCAGTTACTCGAGTGGAGGGAGGGGTGGTTACACCTTC. Amino acid sequence: CASSYSSGGRGGYTF.

This clonotype showed up just a few times. A much larger clone differs from this one at a single base, so this may be a read error. The rearrangement uses TRBV5-6 and TRBJ1-2, with D unresolved. Trimming removed 0 bases from V and 4 bases from J, with 10 bases in between. CDR1 is SGHDT and CDR2 is YYEEEE in the germline V gene. The CDR3 extends over 14 amino acids. CDR3 nucleotides: TGTGCCAGCAGCTTGGATAAGGAACGCTATGGCTACACCTTC. Protein product: CASSLDKERYGYTF.

This clonotype came up once. One end of the junction fails to match germline, which may point to a read error. The chain has TRBV30 and TRBJ1-1; D is unresolved. Germline loops: CDR1 GTSNPN, CDR2 SVGIG (reference sequence). The CDR3 has 14 amino acids. The CDR3 sequence is CAWRAMHGNTGASF. The DNA for the CDR3 is TGTGCCTGGAGGGCTATGCACGGGAACACTGGAGCTTCCTTT.

This clonotype was counted at least ten times. The J gene is TRBJ2-2, the V gene TRBV6-1, with TRBD1 matching 7 bases. Germline trimming cut 4 bases from V and 2 bases from J; bases unmatched to any gene: 4. The CDR3 contains 15 residues. Germline V gene sequence: CDR1 MNHNS, CDR2 SASEGT. The CDR3 sequence is CASSGDSANTGELFF. The CDR3 coding sequence is TGTGCCAGCAGTGGGGACAGTGCAAACACCGGGGAGCTGTTTTTT.

V is TRBV2 and J is TRBJ1-2; 7 nucleotides align to TRBD1. V was clipped by 5 bases and J by 8 bases; unmatched bases: 5. Germline CDR1 SNHLY, CDR2 FYNNEI. CDR3 length: 12 residues. This CDR3 is CASSWTGLGYTF. CDR3 DNA sequence: TGTGCCAGCAGTTGGACAGGTTTGGGCTACACCTTC.

This clonotype has ten or more counts. The genes are TRBV3-1 and TRBJ1-3; no firm D call. The CDR3 sequence is 15 residues long. Germline-derived CDR1 and CDR2 are LGHDT and YNNKEL (reference sequence). With 0 bases removed from V and 1 base from J, the gap between germline ends came to 7 bases. This CDR3 is CASSQDTRSGNTIYF. Here the CDR3 DNA reads TGTGCCAGCAGCCAAGATACACGATCTGGAAACACCATATATTTT. Full variable domain (remainder filled in from reference TRBV3-1 and TRBJ1-3): DTAVSQTPKYLVTQMGNDKSIKCEQNLGHDTMYWYKQDSKKFLKIMFSYNNKELIINETVPNRFSPKSPDKAHLNLHINSLELGDSAVYFCASSQDTRSGNTIYFGEGSWLTVV.

This clonotype was seen a few times. The chain joins TRBV7-9 to TRBJ2-1, with 7 bases fitting TRBD2. The trim removed 1 base at V and 7 bases at J, leaving 16 bases unmatched. Germline loops: CDR1 SEHNR, CDR2 FQNEAQ (reference sequence). The CDR3 sequence is 18 residues long. This CDR3 is CASSLEGIGGGHLNEQFF. As DNA, the CDR3 is TGTGCCAGCAGCTTAGAGGGAATTGGGGGAGGGCACTTGAATGAGCAGTTCTTC.

This clonotype was counted ten times or more. The J gene is TRBJ2-5, the V gene TRBV6-1, with a possible D match to TRBD2 (5 bases). The CDR3 covers 14 residues. V lost 2 bases and J lost 5, with 12 bases in between. Per germline, CDR1 MNHNS and CDR2 SASEGT. The CDR3 loop reads CASSERGGLETQYF. DNA for the CDR3: TGTGCCAGCAGTGAACGGGGTGGCCTTGAGACCCAGTACTTC.

In its sample, this clonotype was seen many times. J is TRBJ2-7 and V is TRBV30; D is uncertain. The CDR3 has 12 residues. With 0 bases removed from V and 1 base from J, the gap between germline ends came to 4 bases. The V gene's germline CDR1 is GTSNPN and CDR2 SVGIG (reference sequence). The DNA of the CDR3 is TGTGCCTGGAGTGTAATTTCCTACGAGCAGTACTTC. Its protein is CAWSVISYEQYF.

V and J are TRBV7-9 and TRBJ2-7, with unresolved D. Trimming took 8 bases from V and 9 from J, leaving 14 bases between them. This CDR3 is 11 amino acids long. From germline, CDR1 is SEHNR and CDR2 FQNEAQ (reference sequence). The CDR3 coding sequence is TGTGCCAGCTTGGCGGAAGGCGGGCAGTACTTC. Protein product: CASLAEGGQYF.

This clonotype appeared many times. The chain employs TRBV3-1 and TRBJ2-2, with TRBD1 matching 8 bases. CDR1 LGHDT and CDR2 YNNKEL come from the germline V gene (reference sequence). With V trimmed by 3 bases and J by 1 base, 1 base remained unmatched. The CDR3 has 15 residues. The CDR3 reads CASSHGTGNTGELFF. The CDR3 DNA sequence: TGTGCCAGCAGCCATGGGACAGGGAACACCGGGGAGCTGTTTTTT. The complete variable domain, with remaining parts taken from reference TRBV3-1 and TRBJ2-2, reads DTAVSQTPKYLVTQMGNDKSIKCEQNLGHDTMYWYKQDSKKFLKIMFSYNNKELIINETVPNRFSPKSPDKAHLNLHINSLELGDSAVYFCASSHGTGNTGELFFGEGSRLTVL.

The chain employs TRBV28 and TRBJ2-1; the D call may be TRBD1 or TRBD2 (5 bases each). V was trimmed by 9 bases and J by 1 base, leaving 10 bases between them. Germline V gene data show CDR1 as MDHEN and CDR2 as SYDVKM. The CDR3 length is 13 residues. CDR3 region: CASGDDSYNEQFF. CDR3 bases: TGTGCCAGTGGGGACGATTCCTACAATGAGCAGTTCTTC.

This clonotype showed up many times. The rearrangement uses TRBV2 and TRBJ2-5; D perhaps matches TRBD1 (5 bases). The germline V gene encodes CDR1 SNHLY and CDR2 FYNNEI. V dropped 8 bases and J dropped 3 bases, with 7 bases sitting between them. CDR3 length equals 11 residues. The CDR3 region has the DNA TGTGCCAGCCCAGGGAAAGAGACCCAGTACTTC. This encodes CASPGKETQYF.